The entry below gives a single TCR beta chain sequence along with its context. Its antigen is unidentified. Researchers collected about 9.1 milliliters of peripheral blood from every single donor. The V end lost 2 bases, the J end lost 6 bases, and 10 bases lay between the germline ends. The CDR3 is 12 amino acids. CDR1 is DFQATT, CDR2 SNEGSKA, per germline (reference sequence). This sample stems from a study of blood T cells in healthy people across ages. Alongside a J-beta primer mix, a sample-barcoded 5' primer served in a second PCR lasting about 6 to 11 cycles. All samples yielded 3 million or more CDR3-containing paired-end reads. TCRdb re-derived calls from the 5' RACE reads in MiXCR, one entry per CDR3 protein. The sample shows 700,000 to 850,000 distinct CDR3 sequences, roughly 50% of them seen only once. Study findings and constraints: Compared with aged donors, long-lived donors showed fewer expanded clones, suggesting selection.

The TCR comes from an older man in good health. Sequences were obtained from blood. This chain joins TRBV20-1 and TRBJ1-2; D ambiguous. The CDR3 DNA follows: TGCAGTGCTAGATGGACCTCGGATGGCTACACCTTC. The encoded protein is CSARWTSDGYTF.